This TCR beta chain was obtained from a study of shared clonotypes between healthy human individuals. On the study more broadly: The study used three CD4 naive, three CD4 memory, two CD8 naive and one CD8 memory plate per donor.

Positive CCR7 selection of CD45RO-negative cells yielded the naive CD8 cells, and terminally differentiated effector memory CD45RA+ cells were excluded. Only in-frame clones appear in the TCRdb table, and some are missing; sequencing was by immunoSEQ multiplex PCR. In the table there are approximately 2,200,000 clones, about 93% of which are singletons. The CDR3 runs 20 residues. Germline V gene sequence: CDR1 SGHRS, CDR2 YFSETQ. Trimming left V 2 bases short and J 0 bases short, with 21 bases between. The chain joins TRBV5-1 to TRBJ2-6, with unresolved D. Sequencing used naive CD8+ T cells from PBMCs. This clonotype was obtained from a man younger than 35 in good health. Some clones in this sample may be carry-over from other donors' samples. The CDR3 nucleotides read TGCGCCAGCAGCTTTTATTTGGAGCCCTTGAGAAGCTCTGGGGCCAACGTCCTGACTTTC. Its protein product is CASSFYLEPLRSSGANVLTF.